This TCR beta chain was captured in a study of T cell responses to AZD1222 COVID-19 vaccine. The study, taken as a whole, reports: Only five or six AZD1222 recipients were seropositive at baseline. Donors were chiefly white British, with a greater number of females, and clonal diversity was perhaps underestimated. Unmutated variant regions reportedly attract nearly half of all spike-specific TCRs. Spike was spanned by vaccine-associated CD4 TCRs, which were dominant at 160-218 and 743-854.

Method: immunoSEQ multiplex PCR; TCRdb's copy keeps in-frame clones and lacks some. The data hold approximately 110,000 clones, with 88% observed a single time. CDR1 MNHNS and CDR2 SASEGT come from the germline V gene. This CDR3 region has 14 residues. About this clone: Its antigen remains unknown. A junction boundary mismatches the germline segment, possibly from a read error.

The source is an adult in good health. Specimen: peripheral blood, collected on day 0 of AZD1222 vaccination. The rearrangement links TRBV6-1 to TRBJ1-2; possible D gene TRBD1, 6 bases. The CDR3 DNA is TGTGCCAGCAGCGAAGGACAGTCCGTCTATGGCTACACCTTC. It is translated as CASSEGQSVYGYTF.